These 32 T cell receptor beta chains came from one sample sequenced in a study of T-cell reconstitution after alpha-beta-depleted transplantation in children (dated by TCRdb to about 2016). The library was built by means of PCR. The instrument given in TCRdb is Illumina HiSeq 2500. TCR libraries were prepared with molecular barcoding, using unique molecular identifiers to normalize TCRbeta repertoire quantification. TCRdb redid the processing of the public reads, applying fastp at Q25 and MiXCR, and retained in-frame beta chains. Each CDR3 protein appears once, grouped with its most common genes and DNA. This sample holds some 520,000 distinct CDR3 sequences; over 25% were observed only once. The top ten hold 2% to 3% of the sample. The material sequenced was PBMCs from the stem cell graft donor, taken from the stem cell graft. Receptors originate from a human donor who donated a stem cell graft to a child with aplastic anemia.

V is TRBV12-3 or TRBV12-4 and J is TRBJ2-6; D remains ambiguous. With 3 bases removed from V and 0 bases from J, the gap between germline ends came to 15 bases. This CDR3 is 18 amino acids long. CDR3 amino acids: CASSLRSALTSGANVLTF. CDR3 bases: TGTGCCAGCAGTTTGCGGTCCGCACTTACCTCTGGGGCCAACGTCCTGACTTTC.

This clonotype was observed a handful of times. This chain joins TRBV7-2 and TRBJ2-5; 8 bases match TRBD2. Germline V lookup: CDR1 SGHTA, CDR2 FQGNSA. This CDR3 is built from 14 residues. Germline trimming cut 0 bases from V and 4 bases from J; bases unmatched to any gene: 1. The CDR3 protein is CASSLAGRAETQYF. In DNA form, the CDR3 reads TGTGCCAGCAGCTTAGCCGGGAGGGCAGAGACCCAGTACTTC.

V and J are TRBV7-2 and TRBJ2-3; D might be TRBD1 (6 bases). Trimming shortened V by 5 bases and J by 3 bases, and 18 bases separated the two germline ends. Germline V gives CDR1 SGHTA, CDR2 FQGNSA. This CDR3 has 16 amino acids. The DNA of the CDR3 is TGTGCCAGCAGCCTAAACTTACAGGGATCAACAGATACGCAGTATTTT. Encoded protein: CASSLNLQGSTDTQYF.

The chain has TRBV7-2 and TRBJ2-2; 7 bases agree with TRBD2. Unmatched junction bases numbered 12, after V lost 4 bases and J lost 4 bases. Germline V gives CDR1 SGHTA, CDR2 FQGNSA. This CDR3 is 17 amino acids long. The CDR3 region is CASSSRVMGGLTGELFF. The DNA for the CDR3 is TGTGCCAGCAGCTCCCGCGTAATGGGAGGGCTCACCGGGGAGCTGTTTTTT.

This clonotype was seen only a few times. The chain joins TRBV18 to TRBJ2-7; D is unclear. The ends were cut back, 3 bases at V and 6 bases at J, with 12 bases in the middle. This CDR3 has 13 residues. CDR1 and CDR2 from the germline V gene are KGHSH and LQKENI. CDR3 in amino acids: CASSPGLAPEQYF. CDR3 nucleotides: TGTGCCAGCTCACCGGGTCTCGCGCCCGAGCAGTACTTC.

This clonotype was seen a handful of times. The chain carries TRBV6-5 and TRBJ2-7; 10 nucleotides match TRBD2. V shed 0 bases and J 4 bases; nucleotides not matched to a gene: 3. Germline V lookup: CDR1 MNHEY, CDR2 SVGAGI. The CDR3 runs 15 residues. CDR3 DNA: TGTGCCAGCAGTTACTCGCCTAGCGGGAGTTACGAGCAGTACTTC. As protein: CASSYSPSGSYEQYF.

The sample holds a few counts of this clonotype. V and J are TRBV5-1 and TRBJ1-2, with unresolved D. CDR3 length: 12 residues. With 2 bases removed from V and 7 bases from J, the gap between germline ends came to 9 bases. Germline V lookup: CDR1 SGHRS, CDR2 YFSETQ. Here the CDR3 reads CASSFGDTGYTF. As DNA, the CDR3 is TGCGCCAGCAGCTTCGGGGATACTGGCTACACCTTC.

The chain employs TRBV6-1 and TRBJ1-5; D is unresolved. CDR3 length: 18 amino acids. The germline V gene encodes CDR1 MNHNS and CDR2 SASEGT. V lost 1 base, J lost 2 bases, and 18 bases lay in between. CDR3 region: CASSEGGYGVPGNQPQHF. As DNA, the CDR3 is TGTGCCAGCAGTGAAGGTGGATATGGTGTCCCTGGCAATCAGCCCCAGCATTTT.

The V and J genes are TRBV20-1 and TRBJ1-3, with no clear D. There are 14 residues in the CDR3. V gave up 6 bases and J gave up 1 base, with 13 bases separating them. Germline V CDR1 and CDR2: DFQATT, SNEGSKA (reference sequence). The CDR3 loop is CSAPVWGSGNTIYF. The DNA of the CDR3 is TGCAGTGCCCCTGTATGGGGATCTGGAAACACCATATATTTT.

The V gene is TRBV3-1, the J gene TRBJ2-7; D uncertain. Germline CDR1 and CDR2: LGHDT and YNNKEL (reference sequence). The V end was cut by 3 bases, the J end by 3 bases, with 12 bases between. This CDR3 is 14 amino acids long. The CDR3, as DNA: TGTGCCAGCAGCCAGACCCCGAGTCGCTACGAGCAGTACTTC. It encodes CASSQTPSRYEQYF.

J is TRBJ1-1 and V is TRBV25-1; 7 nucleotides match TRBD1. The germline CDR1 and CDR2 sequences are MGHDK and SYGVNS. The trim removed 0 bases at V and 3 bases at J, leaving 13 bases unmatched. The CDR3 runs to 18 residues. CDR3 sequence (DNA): TGTGCCAGCAGTGAATATAAGACAGGGAGGCTTTGGTACACTGAAGCTTTCTTT. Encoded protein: CASSEYKTGRLWYTEAFF.

The CDR3 sequence: CAAILVGAQETQYF. CDR3 bases: TGTGCCGCCATCCTCGTAGGGGCGCAGGAGACCCAGTACTTC. The V and J genes are TRBV30 and TRBJ2-5, with D tentatively TRBD1 (5 bases). From germline, CDR1 is GTSNPN and CDR2 SVGIG (reference sequence). Trimming stripped 8 bases from V and 5 bases from J, with 21 bases between. The CDR3 spans 14 residues.

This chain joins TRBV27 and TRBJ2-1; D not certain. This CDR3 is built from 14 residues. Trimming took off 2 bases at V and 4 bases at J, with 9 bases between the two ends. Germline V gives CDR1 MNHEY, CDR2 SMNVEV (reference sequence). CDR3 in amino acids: CASSLGLLYNEQFF. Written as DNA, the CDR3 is TGTGCCAGCAGTTTAGGTCTACTGTACAATGAGCAGTTCTTC.

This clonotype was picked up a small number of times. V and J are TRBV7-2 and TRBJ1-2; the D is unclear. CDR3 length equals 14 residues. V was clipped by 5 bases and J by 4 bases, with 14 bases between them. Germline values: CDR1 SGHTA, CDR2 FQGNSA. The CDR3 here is CASSPSAAFYGYTF. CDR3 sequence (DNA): TGTGCCAGCAGCCCAAGCGCCGCCTTCTATGGCTACACCTTC. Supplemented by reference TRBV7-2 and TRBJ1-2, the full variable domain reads GAGVSQSPSNKVTEKGKDVELRCDPISGHTALYWYRQSLGQGLEFLIYFQGNSAPDKSGLPSDRFSAERTGGSVSTLTIQRTQQEDSAVYLCASSPSAAFYGYTFGSGTRLTVV.

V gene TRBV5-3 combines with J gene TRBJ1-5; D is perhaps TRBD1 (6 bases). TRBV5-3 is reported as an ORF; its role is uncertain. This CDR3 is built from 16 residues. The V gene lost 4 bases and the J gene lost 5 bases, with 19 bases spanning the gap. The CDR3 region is CARSDTKWGPYQPQHF. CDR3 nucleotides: TGTGCCAGAAGCGACACGAAGTGGGGGCCTTATCAGCCCCAGCATTTT.

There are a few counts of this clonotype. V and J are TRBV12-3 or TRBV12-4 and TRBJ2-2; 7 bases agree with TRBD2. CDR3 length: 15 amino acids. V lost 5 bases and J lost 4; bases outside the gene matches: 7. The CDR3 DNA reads TGTGCCAGCAGTCTGGGGGGGGGTTTCACCGGGGAGCTGTTTTTT. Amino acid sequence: CASSLGGGFTGELFF.

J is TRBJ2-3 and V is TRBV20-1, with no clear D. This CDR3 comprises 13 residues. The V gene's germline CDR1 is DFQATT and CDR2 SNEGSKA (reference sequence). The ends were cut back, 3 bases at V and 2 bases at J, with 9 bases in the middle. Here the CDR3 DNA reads TGCAGTGCTAGTCGGGCGTACACAGATACGCAGTATTTT. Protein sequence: CSASRAYTDTQYF.

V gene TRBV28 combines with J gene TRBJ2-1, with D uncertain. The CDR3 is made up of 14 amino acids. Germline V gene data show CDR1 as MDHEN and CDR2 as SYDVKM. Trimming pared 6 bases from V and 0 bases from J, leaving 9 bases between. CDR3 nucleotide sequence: TGTGCCAGCAGGATAGATAGCTCCTACAATGAGCAGTTCTTC. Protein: CASRIDSSYNEQFF.

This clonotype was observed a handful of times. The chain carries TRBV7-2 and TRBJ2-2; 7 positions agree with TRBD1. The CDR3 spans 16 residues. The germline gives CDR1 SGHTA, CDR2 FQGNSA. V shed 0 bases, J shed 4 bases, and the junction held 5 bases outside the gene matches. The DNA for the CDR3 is TGTGCCAGCAGCTTAGCAAGGGGGCCGGTCACCGGGGAGCTGTTTTTT. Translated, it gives CASSLARGPVTGELFF.

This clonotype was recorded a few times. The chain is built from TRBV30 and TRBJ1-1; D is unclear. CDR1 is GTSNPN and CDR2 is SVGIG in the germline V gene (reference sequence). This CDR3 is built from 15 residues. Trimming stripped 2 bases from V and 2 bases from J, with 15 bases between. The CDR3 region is CAWSSLGISNTEAFF. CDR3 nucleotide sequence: TGTGCCTGGAGTTCTTTAGGCATCTCCAACACTGAAGCTTTCTTT.

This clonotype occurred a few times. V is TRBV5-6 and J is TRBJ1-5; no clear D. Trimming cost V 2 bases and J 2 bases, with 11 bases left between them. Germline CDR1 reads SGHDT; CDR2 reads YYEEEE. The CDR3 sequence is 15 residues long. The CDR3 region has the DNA TGTGCCAGCAGCTTTCAAGGGCAGGGCAATCAGCCCCAGCATTTT. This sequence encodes CASSFQGQGNQPQHF. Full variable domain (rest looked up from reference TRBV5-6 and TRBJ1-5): DAGVTQSPTHLIKTRGQQVTLRCSPKSGHDTVSWYQQALGQGPQFIFQYYEEEERQRGNFPDRFSGHQFPNYSSELNVNALLLGDSALYLCASSFQGQGNQPQHFGDGTRLSIL.

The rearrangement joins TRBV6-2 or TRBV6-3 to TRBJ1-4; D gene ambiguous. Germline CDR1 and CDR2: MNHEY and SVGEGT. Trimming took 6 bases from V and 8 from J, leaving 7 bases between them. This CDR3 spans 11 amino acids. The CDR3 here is CASSGYEKLFF. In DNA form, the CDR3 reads TGTGCCAGCAGCGGCTACGAAAAACTGTTTTTT.

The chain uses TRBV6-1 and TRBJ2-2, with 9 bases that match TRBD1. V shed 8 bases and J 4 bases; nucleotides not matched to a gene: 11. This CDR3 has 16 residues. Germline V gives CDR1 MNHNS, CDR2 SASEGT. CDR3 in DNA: TGTGCCAGCCGATCGTCCGGGACAGGGTCCACCGGGGAGCTGTTTTTT. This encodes CASRSSGTGSTGELFF.

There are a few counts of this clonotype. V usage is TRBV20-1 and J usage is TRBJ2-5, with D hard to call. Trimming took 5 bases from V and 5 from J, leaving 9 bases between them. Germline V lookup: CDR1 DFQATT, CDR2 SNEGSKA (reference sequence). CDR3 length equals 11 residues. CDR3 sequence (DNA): TGCAGTGCTTCCCTGGGGGAGACCCAGTACTTC. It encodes CSASLGETQYF.

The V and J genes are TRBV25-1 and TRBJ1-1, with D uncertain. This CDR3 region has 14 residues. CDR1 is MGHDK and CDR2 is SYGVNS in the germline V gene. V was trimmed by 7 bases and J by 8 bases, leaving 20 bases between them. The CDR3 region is CASTRAGSASEAFF. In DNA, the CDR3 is TGTGCCAGCACAAGGGCGGGCTCCGCATCCGAAGCTTTCTTT. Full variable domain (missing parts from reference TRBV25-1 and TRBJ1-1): EADIYQTPRYLVIGTGKKITLECSQTMGHDKMYWYQQDPGMELHLIHYSYGVNSTEKGDLSSESTVSRIRTEHFPLTLESARPSHTSQYLCASTRAGSASEAFFGQGTRLTVV.

CDR3 in amino acids: CASSPRVDANYGYTF. DNA of the CDR3: TGTGCCAGCAGCCCTCGGGTCGATGCTAACTATGGCTACACCTTC. This sequence joins TRBV9 and TRBJ1-2; D unresolved. V lost 4 bases and J 0 bases, leaving 13 bases between the germline ends. Per germline, CDR1 SGDLS and CDR2 YYNGEE. This CDR3 is built from 15 residues. Supplemented by reference TRBV9 and TRBJ1-2, the full variable domain reads DSGVTQTPKHLITATGQRVTLRCSPRSGDLSVYWYQQSLDQGLQFLIQYYNGEERAKGNILERFSAQQFPDLHSELNLSSLELGDSALYFCASSPRVDANYGYTFGSGTRLTVV.

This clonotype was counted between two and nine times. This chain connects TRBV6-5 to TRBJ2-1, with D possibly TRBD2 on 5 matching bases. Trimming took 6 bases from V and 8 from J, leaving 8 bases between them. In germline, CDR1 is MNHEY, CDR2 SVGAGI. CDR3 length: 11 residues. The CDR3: CASSERDEQFF. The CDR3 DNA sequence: TGTGCCAGCAGCGAGAGGGATGAGCAGTTCTTC.

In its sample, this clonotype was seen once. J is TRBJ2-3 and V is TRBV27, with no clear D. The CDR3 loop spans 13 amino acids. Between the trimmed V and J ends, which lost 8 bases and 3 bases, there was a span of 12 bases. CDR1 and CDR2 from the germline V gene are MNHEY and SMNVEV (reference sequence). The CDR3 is CASWTRLTDTQYF. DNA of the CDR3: TGTGCCAGCTGGACGAGATTAACAGATACGCAGTATTTT.

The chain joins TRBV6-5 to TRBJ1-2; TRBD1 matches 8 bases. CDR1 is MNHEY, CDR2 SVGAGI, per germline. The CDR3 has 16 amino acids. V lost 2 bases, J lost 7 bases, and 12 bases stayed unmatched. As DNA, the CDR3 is TGTGCCAGCAGTTACACCCAAACTGGACAGGGACGTGGCTACACCTTC. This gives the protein CASSYTQTGQGRGYTF.

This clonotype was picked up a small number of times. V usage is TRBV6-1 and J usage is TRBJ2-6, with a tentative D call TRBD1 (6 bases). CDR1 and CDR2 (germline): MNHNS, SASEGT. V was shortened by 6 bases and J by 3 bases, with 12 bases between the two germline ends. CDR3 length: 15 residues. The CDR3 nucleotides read TGTGCCAGCAGCAACACAGGGAGTGGGGCCAACGTCCTGACTTTC. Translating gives CASSNTGSGANVLTF.

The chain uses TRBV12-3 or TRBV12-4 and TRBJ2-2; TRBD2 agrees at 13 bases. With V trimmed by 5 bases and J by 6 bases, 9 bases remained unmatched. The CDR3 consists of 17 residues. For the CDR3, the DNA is TGTGCCAGCAGTCGACTAGCGGGAGGAACTTTAGCCGGGGAGCTGTTTTTT. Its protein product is CASSRLAGGTLAGELFF.

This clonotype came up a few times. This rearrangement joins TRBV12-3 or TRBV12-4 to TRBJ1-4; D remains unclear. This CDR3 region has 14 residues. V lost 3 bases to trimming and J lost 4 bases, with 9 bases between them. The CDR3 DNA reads TGTGCCAGCAGTTTTACGGACCTTAATGAAAAACTGTTTTTT. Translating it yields CASSFTDLNEKLFF.